This T cell receptor (beta chain) emerged from a study of T cell clones after liver transplantation. Study-level background: TCRbeta sequencing after a pre-transplant mixed lymphocyte reaction identified graft-donor-reactive clones, later tracked in post-transplant blood. Draws occurred before transplant, before withdrawal, and after complete or failed withdrawal.

Clones were read by immunoSEQ multiplex PCR, and TCRdb kept only the in-frame ones, dropping some. The table shows about 120,000 clones, with 90% occurring only once. Germline V gives CDR1 LGHNT, CDR2 FRNRAP. The CDR3 covers 15 residues. The germline V and J ends were trimmed by 5 bases and 8 bases, with 21 bases remaining between them. The sequencing used CD4+ T cells from blood, collected 12 months after liver transplant. The chain carries TRBV12-5 and TRBJ1-2, with TRBD1 as a possible D gene (5 bases). This TCR was sampled from a human patient who received a liver transplant. A subset of T cells may come from the graft donor. CDR3 nucleotide sequence: TGTGCTAGTGGTCCAATACAGGTTTATACCAACGGCTACACCTTC. Amino acids: CASGPIQVYTNGYTF.